These T cell receptor beta chains were read from a single sample in a study of cytomegalovirus exposure and HLA in healthy donors. Measured with immunoSEQ multiplex PCR; TCRdb has only the in-frame clones, and not every one. The table records over 100,000 clones, roughly 63% of them present only once. Input material: PBMCs. These receptors originate from a woman in her seventies in good health and CMV-seropositive. Each CDR3 is given with its conserved first and last residue. The order of the fields is D gene, J gene, clone size, V gene, CDR3 DNA, CDR3 protein. The D gene is left open where the match is weak. A row's size may be missing; if present it is once, few, many or a size class.

D: NA
J: TRBJ2-1
size: NA
V: TRBV10-3
DNA: TGTGCCATCAATGCCTTCAGCTCCTACAATGAGCAGTTCTTC
CDR3: CAINAFSSYNEQFF

D: NA
J: TRBJ1-5
size: NA
V: TRBV5-8
DNA: TGTGCCAGCAGCCCTGACGGGGAAGGCAATCAGCCCCAGCATTTT
CDR3: CASSPDGEGNQPQHF

D: TRBD2
J: TRBJ2-1
size: NA
V: TRBV6-5
DNA: TGTGCCAGCAGTTTGCCTCCCGCGGGGGGGAACAATGAGCAGTTCTTC
CDR3: CASSLPPAGGNNEQFF

D: NA
J: TRBJ2-7
size: NA
V: TRBV20-1
DNA: TGCAGTGCTAGAGACTACTTCGAGCAGTACTTC
CDR3: CSARDYFEQYF

D: NA
J: TRBJ1-1
size: NA
V: TRBV5-6
DNA: TGTGCCAGCAGTCGGGACATAGAAGCTTTCTTT
CDR3: CASSRDIEAFF

D: NA
J: TRBJ1-1
size: once
V: TRBV6-4
DNA: TGTGCCAGCAGAAGAACAGGGATGAACACTGAAGCTTTCTTT
CDR3: CASRRTGMNTEAFF

D: TRBD1
J: TRBJ1-3
size: once
V: TRBV6-5
DNA: TGTGCCACCATGAGTGGGGGACAGGGTTACACCATATATTTT
CDR3: CATMSGGQGYTIYF

D: NA
J: TRBJ1-4
size: NA
V: TRBV16
DNA: TGTGCCAGCAGCCAATCCCAGGGAGGGGAAAAACTGTTTTTT
CDR3: CASSQSQGGEKLFF

D: TRBD1
J: TRBJ2-2
size: NA
V: TRBV5-1
DNA: TGCGCCAGCAGCGGAACAGGGGGCCCGGGGGAGCTGTTTTTT
CDR3: CASSGTGGPGELFF

D: NA
J: TRBJ1-3
size: NA
V: TRBV7-2
DNA: TGTGCCAGCAGCCCCGGCCAGGTGGGGAGGTACGGAAACACCATATATTTT
CDR3: CASSPGQVGRYGNTIYF

D: TRBD1
J: TRBJ1-4
size: NA
V: TRBV5-1
DNA: TGCGCCAGCAGCTTTTTCGGGACAGGTGGTGCAACTAATGAAAAACTGTTTTTT
CDR3: CASSFFGTGGATNEKLFF

D: TRBD1
J: TRBJ1-1
size: few
V: TRBV4-3
DNA: TGCGCCAGCAGCCAAGGGACAGGTCTGCCCACTGAAGCTTTCTTT
CDR3: CASSQGTGLPTEAFF

D: NA
J: TRBJ1-2
size: NA
V: TRBV30
DNA: TGTGCCTGGAGTGTTTTACTGGAGATTAACTATGGCTACACCTTC
CDR3: CAWSVLLEINYGYTF

D: NA
J: TRBJ1-2
size: NA
V: TRBV19
DNA: TGTGCCAGTAGTTCCCGACAGACCTCTGGCTATGGCTACACCTTC
CDR3: CASSSRQTSGYGYTF

D: NA
J: TRBJ1-1
size: NA
V: TRBV7-2
DNA: TGTGCCAGCAGCTCGACAGGCTTCACTGAAGCTTTCTTT
CDR3: CASSSTGFTEAFF

D: NA
J: TRBJ2-7
size: few
V: TRBV9
DNA: TGTGCCAGCAGCGTAACAGGACAGTCCGCCTACGAGCAGTACTTC
CDR3: CASSVTGQSAYEQYF

D: TRBD1
J: TRBJ1-2
size: NA
V: TRBV10-3
DNA: TGTGCCATCAGCCGGGACAGGGACTTCTATGGCTACACCTTC
CDR3: CAISRDRDFYGYTF

D: NA
J: TRBJ2-7
size: few
V: TRBV10-3
DNA: TGTGCCATCAGTGAGTCGATAATTCGCGTTTACGAGCAGTACTTC
CDR3: CAISESIIRVYEQYF

D: NA
J: TRBJ1-2
size: few
V: TRBV2
DNA: TGTGCCAGCAGTGAATGGCAGGGCTATAACTATGGCTACACCTTC
CDR3: CASSEWQGYNYGYTF

D: NA
J: TRBJ1-6
size: NA
V: TRBV6-1
DNA: TGTGCCAGCAGTGAGGCCAGTTCCAATAATTCACCCCTCCACTTT
CDR3: CASSEASSNNSPLHF

D: NA
J: TRBJ2-5
size: NA
V: TRBV9
DNA: TGTGCCAGCAGCGAGGGCCTGGCGGGGACTCAAGAGACCCAGTACTTC
CDR3: CASSEGLAGTQETQYF

D: NA
J: TRBJ1-5
size: NA
V: TRBV18
DNA: TGTGCCAGCTCACCTGGAGTTTCGAGCAATCAGCCCCAGCATTTT
CDR3: CASSPGVSSNQPQHF

D: TRBD1
J: TRBJ1-2
size: NA
V: TRBV7-2
DNA: TGTGCCAGCAGCAGACGACAGGGGTTCTCTGTCTCTGACTATGGCTACACCTTC
CDR3: CASSRRQGFSVSDYGYTF

D: TRBD2
J: TRBJ2-3
size: NA
V: TRBV4-2
DNA: TGTGCCAGCAGCGAGGGACTAGACACAGATACGCAGTATTTT
CDR3: CASSEGLDTDTQYF

D: TRBD2
J: TRBJ2-3
size: NA
V: TRBV10-3
DNA: TGTGCCATCGCGGGGGGCACAGATACGCAGTATTTT
CDR3: CAIAGGTDTQYF

D: NA
J: TRBJ1-2
size: NA
V: TRBV7-9
DNA: TGTGCCAGCAGCTTGTGGGGGCTAGGCTATGGCTACACCTTC
CDR3: CASSLWGLGYGYTF

D: NA
J: TRBJ2-2
size: NA
V: TRBV5-6
DNA: TGTGCCAGCAGCTTGGGGCCACAAAGTGGGGAGCTGTTTTTT
CDR3: CASSLGPQSGELFF